Reported below is one T cell receptor (beta chain). The data stem from a study of T cell changes during pregnancy in multiple sclerosis. This table comes from immunoSEQ multiplex PCR, and its TCRdb copy is limited to in-frame clones, with some not included. Among approximately 30,000 clones listed, approximately 91% were seen once. The CDR3 covers 15 residues. V was clipped by 5 bases and J by 0 bases, with 13 bases between them. Germline CDR1 reads SEHNR; CDR2 reads FQNEAQ (reference sequence). The chain uses TRBV7-9 and TRBJ1-1; D gene ambiguous. The clonotype was recovered from a female donor with multiple sclerosis, enrolled in a pregnancy study. Here the sequenced sample was CD8+ T cells from peripheral blood mononuclear cells, taken in the second trimester of pregnancy. The CDR3 nucleotides are TGTGCCAGCAGCCCGCTTCAGGCATTGAACACTGAAGCTTTCTTT. It translates to CASSPLQALNTEAFF.